This T cell receptor (beta chain) appears in the sequencing data of a study of T cell changes during pregnancy in multiple sclerosis. Libraries were prepared by immunoSEQ multiplex PCR; TCRdb keeps only in-frame clonotypes and omits some of them. The table includes tens of thousands of clones, 90% to 95% detected once. V lost 3 bases, J lost 9 bases, and 6 bases lay in between. Germline V gene data show CDR1 as MDHEN and CDR2 as SYDVKM. This CDR3 is 11 amino acids long. The V gene is TRBV28, the J gene TRBJ2-1; the D gene is possibly TRBD1 (5 bases). The sequencing here drew on peripheral blood, taken after pregnancy. The origin of this receptor is a female donor in good health, enrolled as a control in a pregnancy study. CDR3: CASSLGLEQFF. DNA for the CDR3: TGTGCCAGCAGTTTGGGGCTTGAGCAGTTCTTC. Together with reference TRBV28 and TRBJ2-1, the CDR3 gives the full variable domain: DVKVTQSSRYLVKRTGEKVFLECVQDMDHENMFWYRQDPGLGLRLIYFSYDVKMKEKGDIPEGYSVSREKKERFSLILESASTNQTSMYLCASSLGLEQFFGPGTRLTVL.